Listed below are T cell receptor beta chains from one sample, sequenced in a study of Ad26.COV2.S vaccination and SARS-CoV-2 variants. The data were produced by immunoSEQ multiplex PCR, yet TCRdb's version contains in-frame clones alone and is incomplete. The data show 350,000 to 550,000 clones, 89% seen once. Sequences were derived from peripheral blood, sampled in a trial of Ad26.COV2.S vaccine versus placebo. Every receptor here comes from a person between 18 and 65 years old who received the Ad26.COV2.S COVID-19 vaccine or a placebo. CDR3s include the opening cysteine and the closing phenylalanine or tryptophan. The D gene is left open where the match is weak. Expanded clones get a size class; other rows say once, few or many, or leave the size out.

CSASRGEGYTF	TGCAGTGCGAGCAGGGGAGAAGGCTACACCTTC	few	TRBJ1-2	-	TRBV20-1
CASSPAGTGNEKLFF	TGTGCCAGCTCACCTGCCGGGACAGGGAATGAAAAACTGTTTTTT	-	TRBJ1-4	TRBD1	TRBV18
CASSVFNSPLHF	TGTGCCAGCAGCGTCTTTAATTCACCCCTCCACTTT	-	TRBJ1-6	-	TRBV5-6
CASRYTGSSYLEAFF	TGTGCCAGCAGGTATACAGGGAGTTCGTACCTTGAAGCTTTCTTT	-	TRBJ1-1	-	TRBV4-2
CATSRPGQEQETQYF	TGTGCCACCAGCAGACCGGGACAGGAGCAAGAGACCCAGTACTTC	once	TRBJ2-5	TRBD1	TRBV15
CASSFRGQETQYF	TGTGCCAGCAGCTTCCGCGGCCAAGAGACCCAGTACTTC	-	TRBJ2-5	-	TRBV7-2
CASSQANSPLHF	TGTGCCAGCAGCCAGGCTAATTCACCCCTCCACTTT	-	TRBJ1-6	-	TRBV5-5
CASSLDGTYDQPQHF	TGTGCCAGCAGCTTAGATGGGACCTACGATCAGCCCCAGCATTTT	-	TRBJ1-5	-	TRBV7-9
CASSQDGANTGELFF	TGCGCCAGCAGCCAAGACGGCGCGAACACCGGGGAGCTGTTTTTT	-	TRBJ2-2	-	TRBV4-3
CAISEFDGHTTDTQYF	TGTGCCATCAGTGAGTTCGACGGACACACGACAGATACGCAGTATTTT	-	TRBJ2-3	-	TRBV10-3
CASSVTATSGVYNEQFF	TGTGCCAGCAGCGTAACAGCGACTAGCGGAGTTTACAATGAGCAGTTCTTC	-	TRBJ2-1	TRBD2	TRBV9
CASSQGGQGYEKLFF	TGCGCCAGCAGCCAAGGGGGACAGGGGTATGAAAAACTGTTTTTT	-	TRBJ1-4	TRBD1	TRBV4-3
CASSRGGAGETQYF	TGTGCCAGCTCACGCGGGGGGGCTGGGGAGACCCAGTACTTC	-	TRBJ2-5	TRBD2	TRBV7-2
CASSRSQVSGLPQYF	TGTGCCAGCAGCCGGTCCCAGGTTTCGGGGCTCCCGCAGTACTTC	-	TRBJ2-7	-	TRBV5-5
CSVLQGGYTGELFF	TGCAGCGTGCTTCAGGGAGGGTACACCGGGGAGCTGTTTTTT	once	TRBJ2-2	TRBD2	TRBV29-1
CASSVRTSGQTTGELFF	TGTGCCAGCAGCGTAAGGACTAGCGGACAAACCACCGGGGAGCTGTTTTTT	-	TRBJ2-2	TRBD2	TRBV9
CASSLTGIDEKLFF	TGTGCCAGCAGCTTGACAGGGATCGATGAAAAACTGTTTTTT	-	TRBJ1-4	TRBD1	TRBV13
CASSPIRDYYGYTF	TGTGCCAGCAGCCCCATCCGGGATTATTATGGCTACACCTTC	once	TRBJ1-2	-	TRBV7-9
CASSANRGRGETQYF	TGTGCCAGCAGCGCCAACAGGGGGCGAGGGGAGACCCAGTACTTC	-	TRBJ2-5	TRBD1	TRBV7-2
CASSHRDIYNEQFF	TGTGCCAGCAGCCACCGGGATATCTACAATGAGCAGTTCTTC	-	TRBJ2-1	-	TRBV4-2
CASTHPSGGANTGELFF	TGTGCCAGCACCCATCCTAGCGGAGGCGCGAACACCGGGGAGCTGTTTTTT	-	TRBJ2-2	TRBD2	TRBV7-2
CASSHSRRQLRNNEQFF	TGTGCCAGCAGCCACTCAAGGAGACAGCTAAGAAACAATGAGCAGTTCTTC	-	TRBJ2-1	-	TRBV7-2
CATSRDGGIGGYTF	TGTGCCACCAGCAGAGATGGCGGTATCGGAGGCTACACCTTC	-	TRBJ1-2	-	TRBV15
CASSVVGDSSYGYTF	TGTGCCAGCAGCGTAGTAGGGGACTCATCCTATGGCTACACCTTC	-	TRBJ1-2	-	TRBV9
CASSRDLIYEQYF	TGTGCCAGCAGTCGGGACCTGATCTACGAGCAGTACTTC	-	TRBJ2-7	-	TRBV2
CASSLAGAASWLDEQYF	TGTGCCAGCAGTTTAGCGGGGGCCGCCAGTTGGTTGGACGAGCAGTACTTC	-	TRBJ2-7	-	TRBV28
CASSTGSGYTF	TGTGCCAGCAGTACAGGGTCGGGCTACACCTTC	-	TRBJ1-2	-	TRBV6-5
CASTPGEGTGELFF	TGTGCCAGCACCCCTGGGGAGGGTACCGGGGAGCTGTTTTTT	-	TRBJ2-2	TRBD2	TRBV11-3
CAGYAPGSGANVLTF	TGTGCCGGATATGCGCCGGGCTCTGGGGCCAACGTCCTGACTTTC	-	TRBJ2-6	-	TRBV7-9
CASSGPGHNTGELFF	TGTGCCAGCAGTGGTCCGGGACATAACACCGGGGAGCTGTTTTTT	-	TRBJ2-2	-	TRBV28
CASSRRGTEAFF	TGTGCCAGCAGTCGAAGAGGTACTGAAGCTTTCTTT	-	TRBJ1-1	-	TRBV6-5
CASMAPLHF	TGTGCCAGTATGGCACCCCTCCACTTT	-	TRBJ1-6	-	TRBV27
CASSVGGTESTEAFF	TGTGCCAGCAGCGTAGGAGGGACTGAGAGCACTGAAGCTTTCTTT	-	TRBJ1-1	-	TRBV9
CASSRGPHTDTQYF	TGTGCCAGCAGTCGGGGACCGCACACAGATACGCAGTATTTT	few	TRBJ2-3	-	TRBV9
CASSLALNEQFF	TGTGCCAGCAGCTTGGCTTTGAATGAGCAGTTCTTC	-	TRBJ2-1	-	TRBV7-9
CASSPPIARGEQFF	TGTGCCAGCAGCCCCCCAATTGCCCGTGGTGAGCAGTTCTTC	-	TRBJ2-1	-	TRBV11-1
CASSDGGWGYGYTF	TGTGCCAGCAGCGACGGTGGATGGGGCTATGGCTACACCTTC	-	TRBJ1-2	-	TRBV5-6
CASSFLGQGAIQPQHF	TGTGCCAGCAGTTTTCTAGGACAGGGGGCGATTCAGCCCCAGCATTTT	-	TRBJ1-5	TRBD1	TRBV6-2/TRBV6-3
CASSSSTAGRETQYF	TGTGCCAGCAGCTCCAGTACGGCAGGGCGTGAGACCCAGTACTTC	-	TRBJ2-5	-	TRBV7-2